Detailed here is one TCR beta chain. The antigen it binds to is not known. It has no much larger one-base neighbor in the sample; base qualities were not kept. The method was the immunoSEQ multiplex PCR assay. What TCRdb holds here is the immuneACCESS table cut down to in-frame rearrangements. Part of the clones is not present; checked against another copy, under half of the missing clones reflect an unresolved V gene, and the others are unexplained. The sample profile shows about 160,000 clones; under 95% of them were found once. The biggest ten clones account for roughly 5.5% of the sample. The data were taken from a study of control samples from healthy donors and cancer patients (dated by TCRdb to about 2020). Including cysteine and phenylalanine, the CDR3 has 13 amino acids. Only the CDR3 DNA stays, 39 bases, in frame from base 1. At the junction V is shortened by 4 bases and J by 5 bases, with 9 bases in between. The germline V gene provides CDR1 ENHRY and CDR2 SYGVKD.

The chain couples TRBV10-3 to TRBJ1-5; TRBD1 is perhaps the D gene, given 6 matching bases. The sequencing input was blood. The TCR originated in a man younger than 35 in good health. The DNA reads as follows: TGTGCCATCAGTGCAGGGGCTGATCAGCCCCAGCATTTT. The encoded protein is CAISAGADQPQHF.